A single sample is the source of the 6 T cell receptor beta chains below, sequenced in a study of post-analysis software for immune sequencing data. Built from TCR beta cDNA, the libraries had unique molecular identifiers in them. TCRdb independently ran MiXCR on the PCR reads; one entry per CDR3 protein. The table lists roughly 410,000 distinct CDR3 sequences, around a third of them singletons, with under 15% in the top ten. Study-level results: Controls showed lower frequencies than patients for four to six TRBV segments, and TRBV5-6, TRBV5-1 and TRBV20-1 were among these.

The antigens these receptors bind are not known. Source material: blood. These receptor sequences come from a girl aged 5 to 17 with multiple sclerosis.

This clonotype was counted between two and nine times. The V and J genes are TRBV7-8 and TRBJ1-4; D perhaps matches TRBD1 (6 bases). Germline-derived CDR1 and CDR2 are SGHVS and FQNEAQ. Trimming removed 3 bases from V and 3 bases from J, with 14 bases in between. CDR3 length: 16 residues. This chain's CDR3 is CASSLGRGKSNEKLFF. The CDR3 DNA reads as TGTGCCAGCAGCTTGGGGAGGGGGAAATCTAATGAAAAACTGTTTTTT.

This clonotype has just a few counts. This chain uses TRBV6-5 with TRBJ2-7, with 7 bases matching TRBD1. CDR3 length: 15 residues. CDR1 MNHEY and CDR2 SVGAGI come from the germline V gene. Germline trimming cut 6 bases from V and 0 bases from J; bases unmatched to any gene: 8. The CDR3 nucleotides are TGTGCCAGCAGACCGGGACAGAGGAGCTCCTACGAGCAGTACTTC. Its translation: CASRPGQRSSYEQYF.

The gene calls are TRBV27 and TRBJ2-1; 11 nucleotides match TRBD2. Germline CDR1 reads MNHEY; CDR2 reads SMNVEV (reference sequence). The CDR3 has 16 residues. The V gene end was trimmed by 7 bases and the J gene end by 3 bases; junction bases not matched to a gene: 8. The chain's CDR3 is CASTSLAGGLYNEQFF. The CDR3, as DNA: TGTGCCAGCACCTCCCTAGCGGGGGGCCTCTACAATGAGCAGTTCTTC.

A few counts support this clonotype. The V gene is TRBV7-3, the J gene TRBJ2-3; D is ambiguous. V was cut by 5 bases and J by 5 bases, with 14 bases left in between. This CDR3 has 14 residues. In germline, CDR1 is SGHTA, CDR2 FQGTGA. The CDR3 loop reads CASSPQGSGDTQYF. The CDR3 DNA is TGTGCCAGCAGCCCCCAAGGCAGTGGAGATACGCAGTATTTT.

This clonotype was counted only a few times. The V gene is TRBV6-1, the J gene TRBJ2-5; weak D call: TRBD1 (5 bases). In germline, CDR1 is MNHNS, CDR2 SASEGT. With 3 bases removed from V and 3 bases from J, the gap between germline ends came to 17 bases. The CDR3 is 16 residues long. CDR3 sequence reads: CASSDSEWGWKETQYF. CDR3 bases: TGTGCCAGCAGTGACTCCGAGTGGGGCTGGAAAGAGACCCAGTACTTC.

The V call is TRBV12-3 or TRBV12-4, the J call TRBJ2-1; D is unresolved. The CDR3 runs to 13 residues. The ends were cut back, 7 bases at V and 6 bases at J, with 13 bases in the middle. The CDR3 nucleotides are TGTGCCAGCACGGGCCAGCTAATCAATGAGCAGTTCTTC. This encodes CASTGQLINEQFF.